The 23 T cell receptor beta chains below were found in one sample sequenced in a study of CD8 T cells in ankylosing spondylitis. Each CDR3 protein gets one entry after TCRdb re-called the 5' RACE reads with MiXCR. The data contain 100,000 to 150,000 distinct CDR3 sequences, about 15% of them singletons. Study-wide results and limits: About 8 highly homologous variants formed a TCR beta motif that appeared characteristic of ankylosing spondylitis blood.

No antigen has been identified for these receptors. Sequenced input: blood, either unsorted or a sorted T cell fraction (not recorded which). These receptors were obtained from a male donor with ankylosing spondylitis.

This clonotype showed up many times. The genes are TRBV7-9 and TRBJ1-1; D uncertain. The CDR3 is made up of 13 amino acids. Germline V gene data show CDR1 as SEHNR and CDR2 as FQNEAQ (reference sequence). Trimming took off 6 bases at V and 1 base at J, with 9 bases between the two ends. CDR3 DNA: TGTGCCAGCAGACCGACACGGAACACTGAAGCTTTCTTT. Translating it yields CASRPTRNTEAFF.

The chain uses TRBV12-3 or TRBV12-4 and TRBJ1-5; TRBD1 might be the D (5 bases). Trimming cost V 2 bases and J 6 bases, with 14 bases left between them. The CDR3 is 15 amino acids. The CDR3 nucleotides are TGTGCCAGCAGTTTACCGGGGGTTGCCCCTCAGCCCCAGCATTTT. Encoded protein: CASSLPGVAPQPQHF.

The chain employs TRBV12-3 or TRBV12-4 and TRBJ2-3, with 8 positions matching TRBD2. This CDR3 has 16 residues. Germline trimming cut 5 bases from V and 2 bases from J; bases unmatched to any gene: 9. In nucleotides, the CDR3 is TGTGCCAGCAGTCCCCGGTCTAGCGGGTACACAGATACGCAGTATTTT. Protein sequence: CASSPRSSGYTDTQYF.

V usage is TRBV9 and J usage is TRBJ2-7; D is undetermined. CDR1 is SGDLS, CDR2 YYNGEE, per germline. The CDR3 loop spans 16 amino acids. The V and J ends lost 0 bases and 3 bases respectively, with 16 bases between them. CDR3 amino acids: CASSVDLSRPIYEQYF. For the CDR3, the DNA is TGTGCCAGCAGCGTAGATCTGTCCCGACCTATCTACGAGCAGTACTTC.

The table lists this clonotype with a few counts. The gene calls are TRBV7-9 and TRBJ1-1; TRBD1 matches 11 bases. Germline lookup yields CDR1 SEHNR and CDR2 FQNEAQ (reference sequence). The CDR3 runs to 17 residues. V dropped 4 bases and J dropped 0; count of bases not matched to a gene: 7. The CDR3 coding sequence is TGTGCCAGCAGCTCCTCGGACAGGGGGCTCCTGAACACTGAAGCTTTCTTT. Translation: CASSSSDRGLLNTEAFF.

In this sample, this clonotype turned up a few times. V gene TRBV7-9 combines with J gene TRBJ2-7, with D tentatively TRBD1 (6 bases). The germline V gene has CDR1 SEHNR and CDR2 FQNEAQ (reference sequence). The V end was cut by 3 bases, the J end by 6 bases, with 18 bases between. The CDR3 has 15 amino acids. The CDR3 protein is CASSFTGSLASEQYF. The CDR3, as DNA: TGTGCCAGCAGCTTTACAGGGTCCCTGGCTAGCGAGCAGTACTTC.

In nucleotides, the CDR3 is TGTGCCAGCAGCCTCGGGACCGCGGATGGGGCTTTCTTT. This gives the protein CASSLGTADGAFF. This rearrangement joins TRBV7-9 to TRBJ1-1; maybe TRBD1 (5 bases). This CDR3 region has 13 residues. Germline V gene sequence: CDR1 SEHNR, CDR2 FQNEAQ (reference sequence). Deletions cut 5 bases from V and 11 bases from J, with 18 bases between.

There are a few counts of this clonotype. The chain has TRBV27 and TRBJ2-7; D tentatively reads TRBD1 or TRBD2 (5 bases each). The CDR3 is 14 amino acids. Germline CDR1 reads MNHEY; CDR2 reads SMNVEV (reference sequence). V was cut by 6 bases and J by 0 bases, with 12 bases left in between. CDR3 sequence reads: CASRTGTLSYEQYF. The CDR3 bases are TGTGCCAGCAGAACCGGGACCCTCTCCTACGAGCAGTACTTC.

In this sample, this clonotype turned up many times. The V call is TRBV5-1, the J call TRBJ2-5, with unresolved D. The CDR3 has 13 residues. CDR1 and CDR2 (germline): SGHRS, YFSETQ. V lost 2 bases and J 1 base, leaving 6 bases between the germline ends. CDR3 residues: CASSLSGQETQYF. The CDR3 DNA is TGCGCCAGCAGCTTATCTGGCCAAGAGACCCAGTACTTC.

This clonotype was observed at least ten times. The V and J genes are TRBV4-3 and TRBJ2-7; D is uncertain. The CDR3 runs 16 residues. Germline values: CDR1 LGHNA, CDR2 YSLEER. V was cut by 0 bases and J by 3 bases, with 15 bases left in between. The CDR3: CASSQDAASPGYEQYF. CDR3 in DNA: TGCGCCAGCAGCCAAGATGCGGCCTCCCCAGGCTACGAGCAGTACTTC.

The chain couples TRBV11-1 to TRBJ2-3; TRBD2 agrees at 10 bases. Germline values: CDR1 SGHAT, CDR2 FQDESV (reference sequence). V lost 5 bases and J lost 0; bases outside the gene matches: 17. This CDR3 has 20 amino acids. CDR3 sequence: CASSPWKVLAGAHSTDTQYF. The CDR3 DNA follows: TGTGCCAGCAGCCCGTGGAAGGTGCTAGCGGGAGCCCATAGCACAGATACGCAGTATTTT.

The table lists this clonotype with a few counts. This chain connects TRBV12-3 or TRBV12-4 to TRBJ2-7; D uncertain. The CDR3 contains 14 residues. V dropped 0 bases and J dropped 3 bases, with 9 bases sitting between them. The CDR3 protein is CASSLAGQIYEQYF. CDR3 nucleotide sequence: TGTGCCAGCAGTTTAGCGGGCCAGATCTACGAGCAGTACTTC.

This chain uses TRBV9 with TRBJ1-3, with D tentatively TRBD1 (6 bases). V was pared by 4 bases and J by 0 bases, with 17 bases between. The CDR3 has 17 amino acids. Germline CDR1 reads SGDLS; CDR2 reads YYNGEE. The CDR3 nucleotides are TGTGCCAGCAGCCCCCAAACGGGGGGCCTCTCTGGAAACACCATATATTTT. It specifies CASSPQTGGLSGNTIYF.

This clonotype was seen more than once but under ten times. The chain combines TRBV6-2 or TRBV6-3 with TRBJ2-3; TRBD2 is a possible D gene (5 bases). Germline CDR1 MNHEY, CDR2 SVGEGT. Trimming shortened V by 3 bases and J by 2 bases, and 12 bases separated the two germline ends. CDR3 length: 15 residues. CDR3 region: CASSYLAGSTDTQYF. CDR3 DNA sequence: TGTGCCAGCAGTTATCTTGCGGGTTCCACAGATACGCAGTATTTT.

V is TRBV5-1 and J is TRBJ2-7; 7 nucleotides align to TRBD1. Germline values: CDR1 SGHRS, CDR2 YFSETQ. The CDR3 is 13 amino acids. V shed 4 bases and J 4 bases; nucleotides not matched to a gene: 5. The CDR3 DNA is TGCGCCAGCAGCGGATCCAGGGGGTACGAGCAGTACTTC. Protein: CASSGSRGYEQYF.

The sample holds a few counts of this clonotype. The V call is TRBV27, the J call TRBJ2-5; D gene uncertain. Trimming stripped 5 bases from V and 3 bases from J, with 16 bases between. The CDR3 is 15 residues long. The germline V gene has CDR1 MNHEY and CDR2 SMNVEV (reference sequence). The CDR3 DNA reads TGTGCCAGCAGTACGTTTTACCCGAATGAAGAGACCCAGTACTTC. Encoded protein: CASSTFYPNEETQYF.

V gene TRBV27 combines with J gene TRBJ2-1; TRBD1 might be the D (5 bases). The germline V gene has CDR1 MNHEY and CDR2 SMNVEV (reference sequence). The CDR3 is 18 amino acids. With 0 bases removed from V and 4 bases from J, the gap between germline ends came to 19 bases. CDR3 residues: CASSLSLGLVQGYNEQFF. CDR3 DNA: TGTGCCAGCAGTTTATCGTTGGGGCTGGTCCAAGGGTACAATGAGCAGTTCTTC.

The V and J genes are TRBV28 and TRBJ2-7; the match to TRBD2 covers 13 bases. The germline V gene has CDR1 MDHEN and CDR2 SYDVKM. The CDR3 length is 19 residues. V shed 5 bases and J 4 bases; nucleotides not matched to a gene: 17. The CDR3 DNA is TGTGCCAGCAGTCCCGGGGCTTACGGACTAGCGGGAGCAAGGTACGAGCAGTACTTC. Its protein is CASSPGAYGLAGARYEQYF.

In this sample, this clonotype turned up a few times. This chain joins TRBV27 and TRBJ2-5, with D maybe TRBD2 (6 bases). The CDR3 covers 15 residues. Germline CDR1 reads MNHEY; CDR2 reads SMNVEV (reference sequence). The V end was cut by 2 bases, the J end by 2 bases, with 12 bases between. This CDR3 reads CASSLVGRGQETQYF. DNA for the CDR3: TGTGCCAGCAGTTTAGTGGGACGGGGGCAAGAGACCCAGTACTTC.

This clonotype was observed a handful of times. This rearrangement joins TRBV2 to TRBJ2-2, with D perhaps matching TRBD1 (5 bases). The CDR3 is 12 amino acids. Deletions cut 4 bases from V and 13 bases from J, with 13 bases between. Germline V CDR1 and CDR2: SNHLY, FYNNEI. The CDR3 coding sequence is TGTGCCAGCAGTGTTCGGCAGGGCGTGCTGTTTTTT. The encoded protein is CASSVRQGVLFF.

The chain uses TRBV7-9 and TRBJ2-1; D gene uncertain. CDR1 is SEHNR, CDR2 FQNEAQ, per germline (reference sequence). The CDR3 has 12 residues. Trimming shortened V by 2 bases and J by 8 bases, and 7 bases separated the two germline ends. This chain's CDR3 is CASSLNLDEQFF. The CDR3 DNA follows: TGTGCCAGCAGCTTAAATTTGGATGAGCAGTTCTTC.

The chain employs TRBV2 and TRBJ2-1, with TRBD2 matching over 8 bases. Looked up from germline, CDR1 is SNHLY and CDR2 is FYNNEI. This CDR3 contains 14 residues. The junction had 7 bases not matched to a gene; V was cut back by 3 bases and J by 9 bases. DNA for the CDR3: TGTGCCAGCAGTGAGGGACTAGGAAGGACTGAGCAGTTCTTC. Translation gives CASSEGLGRTEQFF.

The chain uses TRBV6-2 or TRBV6-3 and TRBJ2-1, with 12 bases identical to TRBD2. J was trimmed by 10 bases and V by 0 bases; bases with no gene match: 4. Germline CDR1 is MNHEY and CDR2 is SVGEGT. CDR3 length: 15 residues. The CDR3 DNA reads TGTGCCAGCAGTTACTCGACTAGCGGGAGTAGCGAGCAGTTCTTC. This sequence encodes CASSYSTSGSSEQFF.